These T cell receptor beta chains were read from a single sample in a study of cytomegalovirus exposure and HLA in healthy donors. Only in-frame clones appear in the TCRdb table, and some are missing; sequencing was by immunoSEQ multiplex PCR. Of under 350,000 clones listed, 80% to 90% are singletons. The sequenced sample was PBMCs. These receptors came from a woman younger than 30 in good health and CMV-seronegative. Each CDR3 is given with its conserved first and last residue.

J	V	CDR3
TRBJ2-7	TRBV9	CASSSGTSGRWHF
TRBJ2-7	TRBV5-5	CASTAGHYQGGEQYF
TRBJ1-5	TRBV28	CASSSWDRGTVNQPQHF
TRBJ1-2	TRBV27	CASGSRIYGYTF
TRBJ2-1	TRBV7-2	CASSPLAGVPRDEQFF
TRBJ1-1	TRBV29-1	CSVEEGIQGYAFF
TRBJ2-3	TRBV4-3	CASSQDQTSGDTQYF
TRBJ1-1	TRBV19	CASRGQGAEAFF
TRBJ2-2	TRBV7-3	CASSLGSNTGELFF
TRBJ2-7	TRBV2	CASTRETQGGVSEQYF
TRBJ1-2	TRBV7-3	CASSLTQGAGYTF
TRBJ2-3	TRBV2	CASSATSGRAQDTQYF